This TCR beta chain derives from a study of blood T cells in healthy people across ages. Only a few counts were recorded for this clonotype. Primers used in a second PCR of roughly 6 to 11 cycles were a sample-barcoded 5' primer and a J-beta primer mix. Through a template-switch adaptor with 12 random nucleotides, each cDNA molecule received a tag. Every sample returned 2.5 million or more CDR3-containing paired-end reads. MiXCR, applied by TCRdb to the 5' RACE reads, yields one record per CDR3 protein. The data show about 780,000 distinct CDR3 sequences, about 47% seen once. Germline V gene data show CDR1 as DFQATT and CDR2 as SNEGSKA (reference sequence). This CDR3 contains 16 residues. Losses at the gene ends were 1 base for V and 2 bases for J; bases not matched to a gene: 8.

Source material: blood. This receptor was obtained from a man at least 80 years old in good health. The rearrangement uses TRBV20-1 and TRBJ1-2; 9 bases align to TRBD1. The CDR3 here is CSARGGGQGGNYGYTF. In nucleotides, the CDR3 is TGCAGTGCTAGAGGAGGGGGACAGGGTGGCAACTATGGCTACACCTTC.